In its sample, the clone carrying this T cell receptor (beta chain) was seen a few times. Its cognate antigen is unknown. This sample stems from a study of post-analysis software for immune sequencing data. Whole-study results and caveats: Patients carried a handful of TRBV segments more frequently than controls did, and TRBV5-6, TRBV5-1 and TRBV20-1 were among them.

Unique molecular identifiers were built into the TCR beta cDNA libraries. One entry per CDR3 protein, called by TCRdb with MiXCR from the PCR reads. The repertoire holds more than 450,000 distinct CDR3 sequences, approximately 34% seen once, with around 5.9% in the top ten. The CDR3 runs 14 residues. In germline, CDR1 is DFQATT, CDR2 SNEGSKA (reference sequence). Trimming stripped 2 bases from V and 4 bases from J, with 14 bases between. The chain carries TRBV20-1 and TRBJ2-5; a weak D match, TRBD2 (5 bases). The specimen was blood. The TCR originated in a girl aged 2 to 17 with multiple sclerosis. In DNA form, the CDR3 reads TGCAGTGCTAGAACGGCTAGAGGGCGAGAGACCCAGTACTTC. This translates into CSARTARGRETQYF.